Listed here are 27 T cell receptor beta chains from one sample, sequenced in a study of T cells after yellow fever vaccination. TCRdb reanalysed the 5' RACE reads using MiXCR and keeps one entry per CDR3 protein. This table holds more than 250,000 distinct CDR3 sequences, around 6.8% found once. The material sequenced was PBMCs, taken more than 40 days after the first yellow fever vaccination. The receptors come from a man younger than 35 who received the YFV17D yellow fever vaccine.

The V gene is TRBV7-8, the J gene TRBJ2-7; D might be TRBD1 (7 bases). This CDR3 is built from 18 residues. V lost 8 bases and J 4 bases, leaving 30 bases between the germline ends. Per germline, CDR1 SGHVS and CDR2 FQNEAQ. CDR3 sequence: CASDSRRGQRQRPYEQYF. In DNA, the CDR3 is TGTGCCAGCGATTCCCGGAGGGGGCAGCGACAACGACCTTACGAGCAGTACTTC.

The chain is built from TRBV28 and TRBJ2-2; D gene unclear. There are 14 residues in the CDR3. Germline V lookup: CDR1 MDHEN, CDR2 SYDVKM. Trimming removed 2 bases at V and 1 base at J, with 5 bases between. For the CDR3, the DNA is TGTGCCAGCAGTTTACAGTTGAACACCGGGGAGCTGTTTTTT. Its translation: CASSLQLNTGELFF.

The chain employs TRBV20-1 and TRBJ2-3, with TRBD2 identical over 9 bases. CDR1 and CDR2 (germline): DFQATT, SNEGSKA (reference sequence). This CDR3 spans 15 amino acids. V lost 1 base and J lost 1; bases outside the gene matches: 3. CDR3 amino acids: CSARGVAGGTDTQYF. As DNA, the CDR3 is TGCAGTGCTAGAGGGGTAGCGGGGGGCACAGATACGCAGTATTTT.

This clonotype was counted between two and nine times. V usage is TRBV6-2 or TRBV6-3 and J usage is TRBJ1-5; D remains unclear. Germline CDR1 and CDR2: MNHEY and SVGEGT. Trimming took off 6 bases at V and 7 bases at J, with 10 bases between the two ends. The CDR3 covers 12 residues. This CDR3 reads CASSRPPQPQHF. The CDR3 DNA is TGTGCCAGCAGCCGACCCCCCCAGCCCCAGCATTTT.

This clonotype was detected only a few times. V usage is TRBV2 and J usage is TRBJ1-1; D possibly corresponds to TRBD1 (5 bases). The ends were cut back, 10 bases at V and 4 bases at J, with 16 bases in the middle. The CDR3 extends over 13 amino acids. The germline V gene has CDR1 SNHLY and CDR2 FYNNEI. This CDR3 is CATATMGGTEAFF. In nucleotides, the CDR3 is TGTGCCACCGCAACGATGGGGGGCACTGAAGCTTTCTTT.

Ten or more counts support this clonotype. The CDR3 nucleotides read TGTGCCACCAGCAGAGATTGGAGGGAGACCCAGTACTTC. Its protein is CATSRDWRETQYF. The J gene is TRBJ2-5, the V gene TRBV15, with D tentatively TRBD2 (5 bases). V was cut by 0 bases and J by 5 bases, with 7 bases left in between. Germline loops: CDR1 LNHNV, CDR2 YYDKDF (reference sequence). This CDR3 region has 13 residues.

This clonotype showed up just a few times. The chain joins TRBV7-9 to TRBJ1-4; D call uncertain. The CDR3 extends over 15 amino acids. The V gene lost 6 bases and the J gene lost 8 bases, with 19 bases spanning the gap. Per germline, CDR1 SEHNR and CDR2 FQNEAQ (reference sequence). The CDR3 region has the DNA TGTGCCAGCAGTTTGCCGGGTGCCCGTCCGGAAAAACTGTTTTTT. Protein sequence: CASSLPGARPEKLFF.

This clonotype was found a few times. The CDR3 ends on some other residue instead of the conserved phenylalanine or tryptophan, so this is likely a read error. This chain uses TRBV7-2 with TRBJ1-5; D not resolved. In germline, CDR1 is SGHTA, CDR2 FQGNSA. The CDR3 is 13 residues long. V was clipped by 4 bases and J by 5 bases, with 9 bases between them. CDR3: CASSSLGHQPQHV. The CDR3 bases are TGTGCCAGCAGCTCGCTAGGGCATCAGCCCCAGCATGTT.

The chain is built from TRBV7-2 and TRBJ1-1, with D perhaps matching TRBD1 (5 bases). V was trimmed by 5 bases and J by 4 bases, leaving 14 bases between them. Germline V gene data show CDR1 as SGHTA and CDR2 as FQGNSA. The CDR3 has 14 amino acids. CDR3 in DNA: TGTGCCAGCAGCCCTGGGACTGCCCTCACTGAAGCTTTCTTT. Protein sequence: CASSPGTALTEAFF.

This clonotype appeared many times. The J gene is TRBJ2-1, the V gene TRBV27; TRBD2 agrees at 7 bases. Germline V gene lookup returns CDR1 MNHEY and CDR2 SMNVEV (reference sequence). The CDR3 sequence is 13 residues long. V shed 3 bases, J shed 6 bases, and the junction held 2 bases outside the gene matches. CDR3 DNA: TGTGCCAGCAGTTTTGGCGGGGGCAATGAGCAGTTCTTC. Protein product: CASSFGGGNEQFF.

On this clonotype: The missing conserved phenylalanine or tryptophan at the end of this CDR3 makes a read error likely. V usage is TRBV5-1 and J usage is TRBJ2-6; D gene uncertain. The V end was cut by 0 bases, the J end by 3 bases, with 4 bases between. This CDR3 is 14 amino acids long. In germline, CDR1 is SGHRS, CDR2 YFSETQ. CDR3: CASSLGSGANVLTI. CDR3 DNA sequence: TGCGCCAGCAGCTTGGGGAGTGGGGCCAACGTCCTGACTATC.

This clonotype was detected a few times. V usage is TRBV28 and J usage is TRBJ2-7, with 8 bases lining up with TRBD2. The CDR3 spans 14 residues. V lost 5 bases, J lost 2 bases, and 5 bases stayed unmatched. From germline, CDR1 is MDHEN and CDR2 SYDVKM. The CDR3 loop is CASSARAGAYEQYV. For the CDR3, the DNA is TGTGCCAGCAGTGCGAGAGCGGGGGCCTACGAGCAGTACGTC.

This clonotype has a count of ten or more. V usage is TRBV7-2 and J usage is TRBJ2-1; D is perhaps TRBD2 (7 bases). V was cut by 1 base and J by 8 bases, with 15 bases left in between. CDR3 length: 15 residues. Per germline, CDR1 SGHTA and CDR2 FQGNSA. CDR3 protein: CASSLVGGAGDEQFF. The CDR3 nucleotides are TGTGCCAGCAGCTTAGTGGGGGGGGCCGGTGATGAGCAGTTCTTC.

CDR3 amino acids: CASSRPGRADGYTF. The CDR3 DNA reads TGTGCCAGCAGCCGCCCGGGGAGAGCAGATGGCTACACCTTC. The rearrangement joins TRBV12-3 or TRBV12-4 to TRBJ1-2; D not resolved. The CDR3 is made up of 14 amino acids. The V and J ends lost 6 bases and 6 bases respectively, with 17 bases between them.

V gene TRBV15 combines with J gene TRBJ2-6; no definite D call. The ends were cut back, 0 bases at V and 3 bases at J, with 6 bases in the middle. The length of the CDR3 is 15 residues. Germline V gives CDR1 LNHNV, CDR2 YYDKDF (reference sequence). Here the CDR3 DNA reads TGTGCCACCAGCAGAGATAGCTTTGGGGCCAACGTCCTGACTTTC. Protein: CATSRDSFGANVLTF.

There are a few counts of this clonotype. The chain joins TRBV29-1 to TRBJ2-5; the match to TRBD2 covers 7 bases. V was clipped by 7 bases and J by 6 bases; unmatched bases: 8. This CDR3 has 12 amino acids. The germline CDR1 and CDR2 sequences are SQVTM and ANQGSEA. The CDR3 DNA is TGCAGCGCCGGACTAGTTCCTCAGACCCAGTACTTC. Protein: CSAGLVPQTQYF.

The chain is built from TRBV5-4 and TRBJ1-1; 10 nucleotides match TRBD1. Trimming cost V 0 bases and J 2 bases; bases outside gene matches: 4. This CDR3 contains 16 residues. Germline V CDR1 and CDR2: SGHNT, YYREEE (reference sequence). Here the CDR3 DNA reads TGTGCCAGCAGCTTGGGCGGACAGGGGGTTAACACTGAAGCTTTCTTT. It codes for CASSLGGQGVNTEAFF.

The chain combines TRBV6-2 or TRBV6-3 with TRBJ1-1; 8 positions agree with TRBD1. Losses at the gene ends were 4 bases for V and 1 base for J; bases not matched to a gene: 5. Germline CDR1 is MNHEY and CDR2 is SVGEGT. The CDR3 has 15 amino acids. This CDR3 is CASSSFGTGNTEAFF. The CDR3 DNA is TGTGCCAGCAGTTCCTTCGGGACAGGGAACACTGAAGCTTTCTTT.

Here the CDR3 reads CASSQQGSDTQYF. For the CDR3, the DNA is TGCGCCAGCAGTCAACAGGGGTCAGATACGCAGTATTTT. The V call is TRBV5-1, the J call TRBJ2-3, with 7 bases fitting TRBD1. Germline V gives CDR1 SGHRS, CDR2 YFSETQ. The CDR3 runs 13 residues. V trimming: 5 bases; J trimming: 4 bases; junction bases outside the gene matches: 4.

This clonotype has only a few counts. The genes are TRBV6-4 and TRBJ2-3; D ambiguous. This CDR3 is 18 amino acids long. Germline loops: CDR1 MRHNA, CDR2 SNTAGT. Trimming shortened V by 0 bases and J by 0 bases, and 16 bases separated the two germline ends. The CDR3 loop is CASSDSRLVGPSTDTQYF. The CDR3 DNA follows: TGTGCCAGCAGTGACTCGAGGCTCGTCGGGCCAAGCACAGATACGCAGTATTTT.

This chain uses TRBV6-1 with TRBJ2-7; no firm D call. CDR1 and CDR2 from the germline V gene are MNHNS and SASEGT. The CDR3 runs to 12 residues. The V end was cut by 5 bases, the J end by 3 bases, with 8 bases between. The CDR3: CASSSANYEQYF. CDR3 DNA: TGTGCCAGCAGTTCAGCGAACTACGAGCAGTACTTC.

V and J are TRBV29-1 and TRBJ1-4; D ambiguous. The V gene lost 6 bases and the J gene lost 2 bases, with 7 bases spanning the gap. This CDR3 has 12 residues. Germline V gene sequence: CDR1 SQVTM, CDR2 ANQGSEA. This CDR3 is CSVSDTNEKLFF. The DNA for the CDR3 is TGCAGCGTGTCAGACACTAATGAAAAACTGTTTTTT.

This clonotype has only a few counts. This chain uses TRBV7-2 with TRBJ2-7; possibly TRBD1 for D (7 bases). The CDR3 spans 14 residues. CDR1 is SGHTA and CDR2 is FQGNSA in the germline V gene. Trimming pared 3 bases from V and 3 bases from J, leaving 12 bases between. Here the CDR3 reads CASSFQGGNYEQYF. DNA of the CDR3: TGTGCCAGCAGCTTCCAGGGGGGTAACTACGAGCAGTACTTC.

This clonotype was picked up a small number of times. The CDR3 DNA sequence: TGTGCCAGCAGCAGCCGGACGGACCACTACAATGAGCAGTTCTTC. Protein sequence: CASSSRTDHYNEQFF. V usage is TRBV7-6 and J usage is TRBJ2-1, with unresolved D. Trimming left V 5 bases short and J 3 bases short, with 14 bases between. The germline V gene has CDR1 SGHVS and CDR2 FNYEAQ. The CDR3 length is 15 residues.

V gene TRBV20-1 combines with J gene TRBJ2-3, with 15 bases aligning to TRBD2. V lost 5 bases and J lost 0; bases outside the gene matches: 9. CDR1 and CDR2 from the germline V gene are DFQATT and SNEGSKA (reference sequence). This CDR3 has 18 residues. CDR3 bases: TGCAGTGCTCCCGGGACTAGCGGGGGGCCCCTAAGCACAGATACGCAGTATTTT. Its protein product is CSAPGTSGGPLSTDTQYF.

The chain combines TRBV5-1 with TRBJ2-1, with TRBD2 identical over 10 bases. This CDR3 has 17 residues. Germline V gives CDR1 SGHRS, CDR2 YFSETQ. The trim removed 0 bases at V and 3 bases at J, leaving 6 bases unmatched. The CDR3 spells CASSLELAGALYNEQFF. CDR3 in DNA: TGCGCCAGCAGCTTGGAGCTAGCGGGGGCTCTCTACAATGAGCAGTTCTTC. Variable domain in full (rest from reference TRBV5-1 and TRBJ2-1): KAGVTQTPRYLIKTRGQQVTLSCSPISGHRSVSWYQQTPGQGLQFLFEYFSETQRNKGNFPGRFSGRQFSNSRSEMNVSTLELGDSALYLCASSLELAGALYNEQFFGPGTRLTVL.

There are a few counts of this clonotype. CDR3 bases: TGTGCCAGCAGTTACAACAGTGGGACTGAAGCTTTCTTT. It specifies CASSYNSGTEAFF. The rearrangement joins TRBV6-5 to TRBJ1-1; no clear D. Germline V lookup: CDR1 MNHEY, CDR2 SVGAGI. CDR3 size: 13 residues. V lost 2 bases and J lost 5, with 9 bases in between.